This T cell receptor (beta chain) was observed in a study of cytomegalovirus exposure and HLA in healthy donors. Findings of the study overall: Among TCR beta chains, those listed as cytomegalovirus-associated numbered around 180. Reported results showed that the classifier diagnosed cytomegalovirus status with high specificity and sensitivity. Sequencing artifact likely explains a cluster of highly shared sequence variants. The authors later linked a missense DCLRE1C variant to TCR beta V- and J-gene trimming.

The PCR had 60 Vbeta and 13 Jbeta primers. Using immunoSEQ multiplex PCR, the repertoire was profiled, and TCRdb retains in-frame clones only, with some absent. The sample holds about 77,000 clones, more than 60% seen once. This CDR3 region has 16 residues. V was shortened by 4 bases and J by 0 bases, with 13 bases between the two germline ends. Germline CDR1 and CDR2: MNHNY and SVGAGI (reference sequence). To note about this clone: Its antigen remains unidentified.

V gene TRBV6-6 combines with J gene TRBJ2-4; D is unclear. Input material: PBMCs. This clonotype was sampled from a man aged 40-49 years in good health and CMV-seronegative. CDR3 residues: CASSSNSVLAKNIQYF. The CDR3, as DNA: TGTGCCAGCAGTTCCAATAGTGTTCTAGCCAAAAACATTCAGTACTTC.